This T cell receptor beta chain is drawn from a study of blood T cell repertoires in COVID-19. On the study more broadly: Samples representing acute and convalescent COVID-19 were sourced from the United States, Italy and Spain. PBMCs, B-cell-depleted T cells, or T cells provided the cDNA or gDNA that made up the material.

The CDR3 totals 15 residues. Looked up from germline, CDR1 is LGHDT and CDR2 is YNNKEL (reference sequence). V was cut by 2 bases and J by 1 base, with 12 bases left in between. Data came from immunoSEQ multiplex PCR; TCRdb stores just in-frame clones and leaves some out. The table records a few hundred thousand clones, 75% to 90% of them present only once. The chain joins TRBV3-1 (or the pseudogene TRBV3-2) to TRBJ2-7, with D hard to call. This receptor was identified in a woman in her forties or fifties who had recovered from COVID-19. Material: peripheral blood. The CDR3 sequence: CASSQYRSSSYEQYF. As DNA, the CDR3 is TGTGCCAGCAGCCAATATAGGAGTTCTTCCTACGAGCAGTACTTC.